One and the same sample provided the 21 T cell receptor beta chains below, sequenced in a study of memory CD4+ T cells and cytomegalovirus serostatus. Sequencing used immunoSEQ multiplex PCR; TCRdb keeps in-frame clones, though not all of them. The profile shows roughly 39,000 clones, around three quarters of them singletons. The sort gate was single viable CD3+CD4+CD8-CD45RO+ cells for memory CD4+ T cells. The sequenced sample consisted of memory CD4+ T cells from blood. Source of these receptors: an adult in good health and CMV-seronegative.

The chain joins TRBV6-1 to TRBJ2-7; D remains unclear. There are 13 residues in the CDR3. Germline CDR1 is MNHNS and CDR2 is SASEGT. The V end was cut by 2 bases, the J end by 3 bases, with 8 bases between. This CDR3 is CASSESQVYEQYF. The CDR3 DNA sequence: TGTGCCAGCAGTGAATCGCAGGTCTACGAGCAGTACTTC.

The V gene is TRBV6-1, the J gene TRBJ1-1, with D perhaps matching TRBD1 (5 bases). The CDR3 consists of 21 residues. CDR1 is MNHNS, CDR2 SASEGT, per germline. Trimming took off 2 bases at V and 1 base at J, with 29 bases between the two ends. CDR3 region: CASSENIRLGLATRGNTEAFF. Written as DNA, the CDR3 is TGTGCCAGCAGTGAAAATATCCGCCTAGGCCTGGCAACTAGGGGGAACACTGAAGCTTTCTTT.

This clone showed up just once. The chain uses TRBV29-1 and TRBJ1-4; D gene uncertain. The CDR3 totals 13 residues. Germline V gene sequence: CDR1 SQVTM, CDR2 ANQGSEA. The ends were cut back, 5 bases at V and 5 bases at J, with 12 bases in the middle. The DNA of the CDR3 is TGCAGCGTTTATTGGTCTATCAATGAAAAACTGTTTTTT. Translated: CSVYWSINEKLFF.

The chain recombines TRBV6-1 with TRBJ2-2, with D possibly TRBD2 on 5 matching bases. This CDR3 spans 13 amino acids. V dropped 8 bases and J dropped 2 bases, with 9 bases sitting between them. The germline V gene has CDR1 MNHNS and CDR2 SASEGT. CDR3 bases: TGTGCCAGCGAGGGCCTAAACACCGGGGAGCTGTTTTTT. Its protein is CASEGLNTGELFF.

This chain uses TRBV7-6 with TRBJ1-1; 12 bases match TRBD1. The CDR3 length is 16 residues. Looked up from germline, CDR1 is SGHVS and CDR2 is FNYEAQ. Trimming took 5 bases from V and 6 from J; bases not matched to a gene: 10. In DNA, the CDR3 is TGTGCCAGCAGCCCCCCGGCCGGGACAGGGGGCCCTGAAGCTTTCTTT. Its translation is CASSPPAGTGGPEAFF.

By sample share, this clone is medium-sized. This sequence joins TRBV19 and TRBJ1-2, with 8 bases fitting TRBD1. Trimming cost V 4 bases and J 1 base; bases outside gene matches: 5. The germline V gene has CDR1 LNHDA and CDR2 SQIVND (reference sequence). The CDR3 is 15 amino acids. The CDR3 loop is CASSTRTGINYGYTF. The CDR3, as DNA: TGTGCCAGTAGTACACGGACAGGGATTAACTATGGCTACACCTTC.

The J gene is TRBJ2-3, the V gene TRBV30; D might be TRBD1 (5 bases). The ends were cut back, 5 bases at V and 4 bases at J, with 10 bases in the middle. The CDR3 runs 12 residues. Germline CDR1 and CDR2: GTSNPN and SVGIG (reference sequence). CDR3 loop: CAWSDTADTQYF. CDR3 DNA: TGTGCCTGGTCGGACACGGCAGATACGCAGTATTTT.

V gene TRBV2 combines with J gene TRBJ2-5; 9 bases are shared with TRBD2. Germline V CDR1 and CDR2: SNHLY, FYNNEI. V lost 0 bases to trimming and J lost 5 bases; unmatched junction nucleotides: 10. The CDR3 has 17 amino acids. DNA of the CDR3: TGTGCCAGCAGTGAAGCGCTTGGCGGGGGGGCCTTCGAGACCCAGTACTTC. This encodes CASSEALGGGAFETQYF. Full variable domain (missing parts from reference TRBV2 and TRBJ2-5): EPEVTQTPSHQVTQMGQEVILRCVPISNHLYFYWYRQILGQKVEFLVSFYNNEISEKSEIFDDQFSVERPDGSNFTLKIRSTKLEDSAMYFCASSEALGGGAFETQYFGPGTRLLVL.

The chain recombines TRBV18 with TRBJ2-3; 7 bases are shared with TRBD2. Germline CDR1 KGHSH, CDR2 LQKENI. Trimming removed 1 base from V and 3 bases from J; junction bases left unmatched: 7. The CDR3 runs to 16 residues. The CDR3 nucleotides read TGTGCCAGCTCACCACGAACAGGCGGGGGTACAGATACGCAGTATTTT. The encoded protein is CASSPRTGGGTDTQYF.

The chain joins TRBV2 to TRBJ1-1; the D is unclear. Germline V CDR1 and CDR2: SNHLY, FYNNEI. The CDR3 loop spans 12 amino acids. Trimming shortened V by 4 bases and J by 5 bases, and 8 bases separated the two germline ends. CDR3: CASSVWVTEAFF. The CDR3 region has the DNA TGTGCCAGCAGTGTGTGGGTGACTGAAGCTTTCTTT.

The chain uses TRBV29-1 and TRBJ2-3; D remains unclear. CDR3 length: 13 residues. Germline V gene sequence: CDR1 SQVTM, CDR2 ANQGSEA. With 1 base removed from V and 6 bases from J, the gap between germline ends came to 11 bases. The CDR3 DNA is TGCAGCGTTGAAGGTCACTCCGGGGATACGCAGTATTTT. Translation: CSVEGHSGDTQYF.

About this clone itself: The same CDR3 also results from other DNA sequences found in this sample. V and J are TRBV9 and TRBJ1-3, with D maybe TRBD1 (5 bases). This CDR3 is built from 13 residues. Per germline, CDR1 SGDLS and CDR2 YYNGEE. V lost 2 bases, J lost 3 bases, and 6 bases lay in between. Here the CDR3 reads CASSVGGGNTIYF. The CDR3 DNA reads TGTGCCAGCAGCGTCGGGGGTGGAAACACCATATATTTT.

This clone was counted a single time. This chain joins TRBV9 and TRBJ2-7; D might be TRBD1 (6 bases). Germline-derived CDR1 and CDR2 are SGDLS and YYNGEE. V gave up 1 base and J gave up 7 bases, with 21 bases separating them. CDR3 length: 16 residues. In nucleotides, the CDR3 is TGTGCCAGCAGCGTAAGAGGGACAATTAGCTTTTCGGAGCAGTACTTC. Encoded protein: CASSVRGTISFSEQYF.

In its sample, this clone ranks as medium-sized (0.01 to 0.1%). CDR3 residues: CASSADRGVQPQHF. The CDR3 DNA sequence: TGTGCCAGCAGTGCCGACAGGGGGGTACAGCCCCAGCATTTT. The V call is TRBV2, the J call TRBJ1-5; 9 bases line up with TRBD1. In germline, CDR1 is SNHLY, CDR2 FYNNEI. Germline trimming cut 4 bases from V and 7 bases from J; bases unmatched to any gene: 5. This CDR3 region has 14 residues.

Here the CDR3 DNA reads TGTGCCAGCAGCGAGGGACTAGCGGGGGGCGGCGAAGATACGCAGTATTTT. Its translation is CASSEGLAGGGEDTQYF. The gene calls are TRBV7-3 and TRBJ2-3; 15 nucleotides match TRBD2. CDR3 length: 17 amino acids. Germline V gives CDR1 SGHTA, CDR2 FQGTGA. Trimming at V came to 5 bases and at J to 5 bases, leaving 8 bases not matched to a gene.

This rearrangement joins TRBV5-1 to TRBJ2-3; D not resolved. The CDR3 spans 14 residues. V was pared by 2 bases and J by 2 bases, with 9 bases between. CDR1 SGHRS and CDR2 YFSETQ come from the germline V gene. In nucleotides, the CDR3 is TGCGCCAGCAGCTTTTCGGATCCCACAGATACGCAGTATTTT. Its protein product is CASSFSDPTDTQYF.

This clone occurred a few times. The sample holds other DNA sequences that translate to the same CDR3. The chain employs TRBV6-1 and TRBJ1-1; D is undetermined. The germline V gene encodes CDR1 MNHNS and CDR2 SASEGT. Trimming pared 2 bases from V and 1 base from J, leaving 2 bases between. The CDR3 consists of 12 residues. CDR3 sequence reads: CASSERNTEAFF. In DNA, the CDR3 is TGTGCCAGCAGTGAACGGAACACTGAAGCTTTCTTT.

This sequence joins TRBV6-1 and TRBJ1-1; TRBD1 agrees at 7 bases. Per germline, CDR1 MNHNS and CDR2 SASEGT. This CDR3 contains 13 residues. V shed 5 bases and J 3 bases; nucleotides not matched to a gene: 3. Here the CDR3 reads CASSPQGYTEAFF. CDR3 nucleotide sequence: TGTGCCAGCAGTCCACAGGGGTACACTGAAGCTTTCTTT.

CDR3 loop: CATLKDVFAGELFF. As DNA, the CDR3 is TGTGCCACCCTAAAGGATGTTTTCGCCGGGGAGCTGTTTTTT. V gene TRBV19 combines with J gene TRBJ2-2; D call uncertain. Germline values: CDR1 LNHDA, CDR2 SQIVND (reference sequence). This CDR3 is built from 14 residues. Trimming stripped 10 bases from V and 6 bases from J, with 18 bases between.

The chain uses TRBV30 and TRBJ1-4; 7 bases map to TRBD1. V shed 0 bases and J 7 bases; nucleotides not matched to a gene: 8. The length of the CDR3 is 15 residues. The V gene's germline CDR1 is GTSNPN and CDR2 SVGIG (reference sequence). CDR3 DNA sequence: TGTGCCTGGAGTGTACAAAGGGGGCCGGGTGAAAAACTGTTTTTT. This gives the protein CAWSVQRGPGEKLFF.

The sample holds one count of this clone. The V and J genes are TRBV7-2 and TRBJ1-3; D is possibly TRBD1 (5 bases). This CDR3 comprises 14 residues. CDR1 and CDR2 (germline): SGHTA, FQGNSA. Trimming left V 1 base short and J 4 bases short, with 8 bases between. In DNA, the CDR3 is TGTGCCAGCAGCTTAGGGGGGACCGGAAACACCATATATTTT. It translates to CASSLGGTGNTIYF. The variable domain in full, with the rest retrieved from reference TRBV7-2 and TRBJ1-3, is GAGVSQSPSNKVTEKGKDVELRCDPISGHTALYWYRQSLGQGLEFLIYFQGNSAPDKSGLPSDRFSAERTGGSVSTLTIQRTQQEDSAVYLCASSLGGTGNTIYFGEGSWLTVV.